These 7 T cell receptor beta chains share one sample of origin, sequenced in a study of a mutant IDH1 vaccine in newly diagnosed glioma. The time point: week 35, safety follow-up. Vaccinated patients received 300 ug of mutant IDH1 20-mer peptide per dose, with topical imiquimod. Their antigens are not known. The assay was immunoSEQ multiplex PCR, and TCRdb's table has in-frame clones only and misses some. The table includes 35,000 to 55,000 clones, about four fifths detected once. This material consisted of PBMCs, taken from a glioma patient whose treatment included an IDH1 peptide vaccine. Receptors were obtained from a woman between 40 and 50 years old with glioma. Some clones in this sample may be carry-over from other donors' samples.

The chain carries TRBV28 and TRBJ2-7, with TRBD2 as a possible D gene (6 bases). The germline CDR1 and CDR2 sequences are MDHEN and SYDVKM. V was cut by 9 bases and J by 3 bases, with 12 bases left in between. CDR3 size: 12 residues. Written as DNA, the CDR3 is TGTGCCAGTACGGGACTGTACTACGAGCAGTACTTC. This translates into CASTGLYYEQYF.

The rearrangement links TRBV9 to TRBJ2-7; 7 bases line up with TRBD1. CDR1 and CDR2 from the germline V gene are SGDLS and YYNGEE. The V gene end was trimmed by 0 bases and the J gene end by 0 bases; junction bases not matched to a gene: 6. The CDR3 spans 16 residues. As DNA, the CDR3 is TGTGCCAGCAGCGTAGGAAGACAGGGCAGCTCCTACGAGCAGTACTTC. This codes for CASSVGRQGSSYEQYF.

The J gene is TRBJ2-1, the V gene TRBV20-1, with D unclear. This CDR3 is built from 10 residues. Looked up from germline, CDR1 is DFQATT and CDR2 is SNEGSKA (reference sequence). Trimming took off 5 bases at V and 13 bases at J, with 12 bases between the two ends. The CDR3 coding sequence is TGCAGTGCTCTCCGGAGCCCTCAGTTCTTC. As protein: CSALRSPQFF.

The chain is built from TRBV4-1 and TRBJ1-2; tentative D call: TRBD1 (6 bases). Trimming pared 5 bases from V and 4 bases from J, leaving 26 bases between. Germline lookup yields CDR1 MGHRA and CDR2 YSYEKL. The CDR3 is 18 residues long. The DNA for the CDR3 is TGCGCCAGCAGCGTATCACCGTTAAGGGGGGGATTTTCCTATGGCTACACCTTC. It codes for CASSVSPLRGGFSYGYTF.

J is TRBJ2-3 and V is TRBV5-1; possibly TRBD2 for D (6 bases). The CDR3 spans 16 residues. Trimming removed 4 bases from V and 5 bases from J, with 20 bases in between. Germline lookup yields CDR1 SGHRS and CDR2 YFSETQ. This CDR3 reads CASSPSQGWGEDTQYF. CDR3 sequence (DNA): TGCGCCAGCAGCCCTTCCCAGGGTTGGGGGGAAGATACGCAGTATTTT.

V usage is TRBV27 and J usage is TRBJ1-4; D unresolved. Germline lookup yields CDR1 MNHEY and CDR2 SMNVEV (reference sequence). The CDR3 covers 14 residues. The ends were cut back, 8 bases at V and 5 bases at J, with 15 bases in the middle. The DNA for the CDR3 is TGTGCCAGCGCCAAGGCGGGTCAGAATGAAAAACTGTTTTTT. The encoded protein is CASAKAGQNEKLFF.

This chain connects TRBV6-4 to TRBJ2-1, with 11 nucleotides matching TRBD1. Germline V gene sequence: CDR1 MRHNA, CDR2 SNTAGT. This CDR3 has 14 amino acids. V dropped 6 bases and J dropped 8; count of bases not matched to a gene: 6. The CDR3 reads CASRTGQGVDEQFF. The CDR3, as DNA: TGTGCCAGCAGGACGGGACAGGGGGTGGATGAGCAGTTCTTC.